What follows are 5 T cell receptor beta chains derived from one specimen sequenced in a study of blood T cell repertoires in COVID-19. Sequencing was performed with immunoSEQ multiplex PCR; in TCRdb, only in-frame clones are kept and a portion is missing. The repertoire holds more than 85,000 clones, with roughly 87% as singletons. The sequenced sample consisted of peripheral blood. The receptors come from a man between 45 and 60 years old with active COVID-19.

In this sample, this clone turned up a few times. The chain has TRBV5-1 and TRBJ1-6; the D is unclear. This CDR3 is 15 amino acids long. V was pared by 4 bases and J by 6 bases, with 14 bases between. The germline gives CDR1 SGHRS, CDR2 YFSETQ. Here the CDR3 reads CASSPGSDFNSPLHF. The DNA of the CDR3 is TGCGCCAGCAGCCCGGGGTCCGATTTTAATTCACCCCTCCACTTT.

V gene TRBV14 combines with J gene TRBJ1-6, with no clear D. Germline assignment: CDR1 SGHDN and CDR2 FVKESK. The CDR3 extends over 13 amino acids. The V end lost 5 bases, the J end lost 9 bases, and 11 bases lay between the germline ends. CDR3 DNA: TGTGCCAGCAGCGGAGCACCTTCTTCACCCCTCCACTTT. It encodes CASSGAPSSPLHF.

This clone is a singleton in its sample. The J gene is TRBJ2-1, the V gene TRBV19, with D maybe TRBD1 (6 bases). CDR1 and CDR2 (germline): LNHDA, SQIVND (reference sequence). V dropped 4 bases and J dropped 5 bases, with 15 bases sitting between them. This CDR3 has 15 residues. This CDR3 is CASSNRGAGDNEQFF. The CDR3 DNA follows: TGTGCCAGTAGTAACAGAGGGGCAGGGGACAATGAGCAGTTCTTC.

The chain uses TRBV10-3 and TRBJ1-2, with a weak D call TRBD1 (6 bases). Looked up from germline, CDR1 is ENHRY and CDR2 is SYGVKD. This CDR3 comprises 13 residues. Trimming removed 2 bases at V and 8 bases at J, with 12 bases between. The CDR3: CAISEEGVRGYTF. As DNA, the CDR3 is TGTGCCATCAGTGAGGAGGGGGTTCGGGGCTACACCTTC.

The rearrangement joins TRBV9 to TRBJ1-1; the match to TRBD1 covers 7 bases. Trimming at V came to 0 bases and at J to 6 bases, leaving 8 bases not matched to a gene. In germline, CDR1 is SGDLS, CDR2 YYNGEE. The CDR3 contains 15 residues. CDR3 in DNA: TGTGCCAGCAGCGTAGAAGGCAGGGGGGAGGCTGAAGCTTTCTTT. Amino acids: CASSVEGRGEAEAFF.